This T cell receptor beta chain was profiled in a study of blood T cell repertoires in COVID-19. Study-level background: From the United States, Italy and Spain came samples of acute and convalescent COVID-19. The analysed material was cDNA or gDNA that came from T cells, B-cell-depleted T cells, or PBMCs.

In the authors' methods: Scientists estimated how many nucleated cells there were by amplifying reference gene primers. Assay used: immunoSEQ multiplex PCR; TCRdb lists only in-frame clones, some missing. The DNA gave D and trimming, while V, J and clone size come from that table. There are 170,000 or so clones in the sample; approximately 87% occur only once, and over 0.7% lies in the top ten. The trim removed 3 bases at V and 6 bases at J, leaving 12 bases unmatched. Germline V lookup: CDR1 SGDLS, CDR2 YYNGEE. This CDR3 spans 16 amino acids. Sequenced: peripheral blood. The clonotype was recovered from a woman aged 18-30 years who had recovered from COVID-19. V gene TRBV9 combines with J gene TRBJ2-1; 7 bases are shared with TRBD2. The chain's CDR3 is CASSASLGLEANEQFF. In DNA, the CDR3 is TGTGCCAGCAGCGCCTCTCTCGGACTAGAAGCCAATGAGCAGTTCTTC. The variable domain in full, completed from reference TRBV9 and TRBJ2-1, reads DSGVTQTPKHLITATGQRVTLRCSPRSGDLSVYWYQQSLDQGLQFLIQYYNGEERAKGNILERFSAQQFPDLHSELNLSSLELGDSALYFCASSASLGLEANEQFFGPGTRLTVL.